This T cell receptor (beta chain) derives from a study of identical twins. In its sample, this clonotype was seen a few times. What it recognizes is unknown. Addition of a universal primer site occurred through template switching, and cDNA carried unique molecular identifiers. TCRdb processed the 5' RACE reads anew with MiXCR; each CDR3 protein has one entry. Seen here are just under 550,000 distinct CDR3 sequences, about 15% observed once, and the top ten hold 0.44%. Losses at the gene ends were 1 base for V and 0 bases for J; bases not matched to a gene: 4. This CDR3 has 18 amino acids. General study results and limits: Clonotypes of the beta chain that were abundant in cord blood carried fewer insertions (memory repertoires showed none). Its conclusions, products of cross-sectional statistical analysis, did not come from following the same donors.

The sample was also reused in another study, on yellow fever vaccine responses in identical twins.

J is TRBJ2-1 and V is TRBV12-3 or TRBV12-4, with 12 bases lining up with TRBD2. This TCR was sampled from a woman between 18 and 30 years old in good health. The sequencing sample was made of CD4+ T cells sorted from blood. CDR3 loop: CASSLVGTSGFSYNEQFF. DNA for the CDR3: TGTGCCAGCAGTTTAGTCGGGACTAGCGGGTTCTCCTACAATGAGCAGTTCTTC.